This TCR beta chain appears in the sequencing data of a study of blood T cell repertoires in COVID-19. At the level of the study: The origin of the acute and convalescent COVID-19 samples was the United States, Italy and Spain. T cells, B-cell-depleted T cells, or PBMCs supplied cDNA or gDNA.

In the original processing: Cell counts per sample came from amplifying reference gene primers. Generated by immunoSEQ multiplex PCR, the TCRdb table keeps only in-frame clones and is missing some. D and trimming were read from the DNA, whereas the V and J calls and clone size are those reported in that table. Counted here are around 240,000 clones, approximately 86% occurring once; the ten biggest clones make up about 3.1%. The germline V and J ends were trimmed by 4 bases and 1 base, with 19 bases remaining between them. This CDR3 contains 17 residues. Germline CDR1 and CDR2: MNHNS and SASEGT. This TCR was recovered from a woman aged 25-40 years who had recovered from COVID-19. What was sequenced was peripheral blood. This rearrangement joins TRBV6-1 to TRBJ1-2; no definite D call. In DNA form, the CDR3 reads TGTGCCAGCAGTGGGAGGACTAGCCCGGACCTTAACTATGGCTACACCTTC. Protein product: CASSGRTSPDLNYGYTF.